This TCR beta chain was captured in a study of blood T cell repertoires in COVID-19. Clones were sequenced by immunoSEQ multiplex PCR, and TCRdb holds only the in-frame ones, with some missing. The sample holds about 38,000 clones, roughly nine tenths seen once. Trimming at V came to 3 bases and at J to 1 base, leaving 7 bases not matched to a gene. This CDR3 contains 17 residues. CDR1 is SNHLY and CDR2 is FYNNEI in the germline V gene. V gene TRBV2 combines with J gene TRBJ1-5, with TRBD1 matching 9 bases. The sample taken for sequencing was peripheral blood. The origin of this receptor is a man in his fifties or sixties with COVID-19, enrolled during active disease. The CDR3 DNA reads TGTGCCAGCAGTGACGCGGACAGGGGCTCGAGCAATCAGCCCCAGCATTTT. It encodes CASSDADRGSSNQPQHF.